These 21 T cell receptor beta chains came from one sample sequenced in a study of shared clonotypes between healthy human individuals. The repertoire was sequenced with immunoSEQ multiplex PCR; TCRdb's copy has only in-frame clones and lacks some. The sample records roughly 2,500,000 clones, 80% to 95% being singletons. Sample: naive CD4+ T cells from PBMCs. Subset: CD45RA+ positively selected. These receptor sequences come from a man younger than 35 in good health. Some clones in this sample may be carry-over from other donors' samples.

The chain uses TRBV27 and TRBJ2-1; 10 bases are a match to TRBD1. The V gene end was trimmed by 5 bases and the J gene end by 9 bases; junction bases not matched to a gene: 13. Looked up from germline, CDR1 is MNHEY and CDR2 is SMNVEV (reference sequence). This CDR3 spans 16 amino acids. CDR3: CASSETGGLAGFEQFF. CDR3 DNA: TGTGCCAGCAGTGAGACAGGGGGCTTAGCGGGCTTTGAGCAGTTCTTC.

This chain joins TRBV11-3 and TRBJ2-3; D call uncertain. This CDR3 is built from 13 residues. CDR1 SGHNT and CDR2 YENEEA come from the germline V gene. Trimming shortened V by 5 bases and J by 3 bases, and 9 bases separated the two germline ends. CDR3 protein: CASSPRRTDTQYF. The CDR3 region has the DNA TGTGCCAGCAGCCCACGACGGACAGATACGCAGTATTTT.

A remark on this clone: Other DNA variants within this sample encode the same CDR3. DNA of the CDR3: TGTGCCAGCAGCTCAGACAGGGGGACCGGGGAGCTGTTTTTT. Encoded protein: CASSSDRGTGELFF. The chain couples TRBV7-2 to TRBJ2-2; TRBD1 matches at 9 bases. V was clipped by 4 bases and J by 5 bases; unmatched bases: 2. The germline V gene encodes CDR1 SGHTA and CDR2 FQGNSA. This CDR3 has 14 amino acids.

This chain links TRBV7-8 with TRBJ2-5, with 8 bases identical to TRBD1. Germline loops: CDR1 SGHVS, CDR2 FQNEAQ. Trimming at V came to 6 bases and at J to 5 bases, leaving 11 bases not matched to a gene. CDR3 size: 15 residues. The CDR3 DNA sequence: TGTGCCAGCAGAGACCGGGACAGGAATCCGGAGACCCAGTACTTC. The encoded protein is CASRDRDRNPETQYF.

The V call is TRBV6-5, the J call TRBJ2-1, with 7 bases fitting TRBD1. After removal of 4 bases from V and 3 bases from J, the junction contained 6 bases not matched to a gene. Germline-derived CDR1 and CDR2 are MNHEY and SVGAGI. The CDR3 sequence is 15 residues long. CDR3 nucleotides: TGTGCCAGCAGTTTTCAGGGGGTAGGCTACAATGAGCAGTTCTTC. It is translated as CASSFQGVGYNEQFF.

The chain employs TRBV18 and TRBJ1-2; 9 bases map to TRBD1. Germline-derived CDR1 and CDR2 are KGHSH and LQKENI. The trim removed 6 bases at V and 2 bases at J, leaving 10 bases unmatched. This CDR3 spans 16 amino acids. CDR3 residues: CASSDIQGAGNYGYTF. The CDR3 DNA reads TGTGCCAGCTCCGATATACAGGGGGCAGGAAACTATGGCTACACCTTC.

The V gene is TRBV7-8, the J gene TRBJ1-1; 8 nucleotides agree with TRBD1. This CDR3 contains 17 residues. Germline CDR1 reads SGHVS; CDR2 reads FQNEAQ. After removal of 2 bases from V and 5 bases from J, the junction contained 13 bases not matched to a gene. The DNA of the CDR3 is TGTGCCAGCAGCTTATATAGTCTGGGACAGGCGGTGACTGAAGCTTTCTTT. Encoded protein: CASSLYSLGQAVTEAFF.

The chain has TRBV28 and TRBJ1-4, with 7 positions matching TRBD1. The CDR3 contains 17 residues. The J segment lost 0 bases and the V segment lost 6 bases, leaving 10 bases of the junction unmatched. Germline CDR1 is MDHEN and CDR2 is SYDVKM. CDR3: CASRGQAKGATNEKLFF. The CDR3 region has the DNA TGTGCCAGCAGAGGACAGGCCAAGGGGGCAACTAATGAAAAACTGTTTTTT. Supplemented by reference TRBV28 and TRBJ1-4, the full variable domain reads DVKVTQSSRYLVKRTGEKVFLECVQDMDHENMFWYRQDPGLGLRLIYFSYDVKMKEKGDIPEGYSVSREKKERFSLILESASTNQTSMYLCASRGQAKGATNEKLFFGSGTQLSVL.

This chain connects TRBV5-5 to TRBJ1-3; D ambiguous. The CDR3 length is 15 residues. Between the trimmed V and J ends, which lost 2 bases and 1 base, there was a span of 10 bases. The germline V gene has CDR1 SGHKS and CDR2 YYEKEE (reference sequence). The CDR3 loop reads CASSLSVGSGNTIYF. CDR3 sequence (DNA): TGTGCCAGCAGCTTAAGCGTTGGGTCTGGAAACACCATATATTTT.

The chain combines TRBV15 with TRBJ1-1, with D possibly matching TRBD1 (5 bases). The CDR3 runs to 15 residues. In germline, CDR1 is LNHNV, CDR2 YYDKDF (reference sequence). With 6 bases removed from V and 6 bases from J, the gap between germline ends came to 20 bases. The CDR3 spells CATRSSQTARAEAFF. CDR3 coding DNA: TGTGCCACCAGGAGTAGCCAGACAGCCAGGGCTGAAGCTTTCTTT.

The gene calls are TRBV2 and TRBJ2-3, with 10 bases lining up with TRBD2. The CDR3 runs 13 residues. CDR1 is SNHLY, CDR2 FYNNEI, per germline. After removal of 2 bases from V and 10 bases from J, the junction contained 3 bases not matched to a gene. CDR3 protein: CASSEKTSGPQYF. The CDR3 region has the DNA TGTGCCAGCAGTGAAAAGACTAGCGGGCCGCAGTATTTT.

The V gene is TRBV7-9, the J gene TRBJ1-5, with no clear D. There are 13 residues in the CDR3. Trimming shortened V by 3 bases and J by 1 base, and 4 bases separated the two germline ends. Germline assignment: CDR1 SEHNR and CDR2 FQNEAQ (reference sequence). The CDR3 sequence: CASSLLSNQPQHF. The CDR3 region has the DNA TGTGCCAGCAGCTTGTTGAGCAATCAGCCCCAGCATTTT.

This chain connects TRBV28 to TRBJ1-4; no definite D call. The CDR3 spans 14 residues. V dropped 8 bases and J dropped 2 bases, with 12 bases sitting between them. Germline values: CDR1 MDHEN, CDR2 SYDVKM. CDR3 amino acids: CASGSSATNEKLFF. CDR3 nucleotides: TGTGCCAGCGGGTCGAGTGCCACTAATGAAAAACTGTTTTTT.

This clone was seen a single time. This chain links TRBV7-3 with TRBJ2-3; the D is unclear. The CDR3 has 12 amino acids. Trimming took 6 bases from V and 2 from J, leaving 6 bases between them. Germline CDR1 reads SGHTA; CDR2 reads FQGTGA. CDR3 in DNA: TGTGCCAGCAGGGGCAACACAGATACGCAGTATTTT. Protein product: CASRGNTDTQYF.

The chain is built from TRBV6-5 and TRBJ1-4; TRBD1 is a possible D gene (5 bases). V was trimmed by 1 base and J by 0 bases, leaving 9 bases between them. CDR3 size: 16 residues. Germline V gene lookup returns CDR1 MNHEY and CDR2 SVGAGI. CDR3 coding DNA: TGTGCCAGCAGTTACTTCGCCAGGGCAACTAATGAAAAACTGTTTTTT. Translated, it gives CASSYFARATNEKLFF.

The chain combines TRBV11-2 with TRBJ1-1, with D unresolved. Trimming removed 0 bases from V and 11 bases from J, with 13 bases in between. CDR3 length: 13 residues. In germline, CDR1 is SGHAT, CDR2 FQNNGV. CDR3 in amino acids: CASSLDPASRAFF. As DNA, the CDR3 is TGTGCCAGCAGCTTAGATCCAGCATCCCGCGCTTTCTTT.

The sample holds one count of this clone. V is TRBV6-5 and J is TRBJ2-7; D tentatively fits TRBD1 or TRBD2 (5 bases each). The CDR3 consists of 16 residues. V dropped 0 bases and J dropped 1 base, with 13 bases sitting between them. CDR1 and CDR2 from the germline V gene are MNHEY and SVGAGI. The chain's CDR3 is CASSYSTGTPSYEQYF. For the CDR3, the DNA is TGTGCCAGCAGTTACTCGACGGGGACCCCATCCTACGAGCAGTACTTC.

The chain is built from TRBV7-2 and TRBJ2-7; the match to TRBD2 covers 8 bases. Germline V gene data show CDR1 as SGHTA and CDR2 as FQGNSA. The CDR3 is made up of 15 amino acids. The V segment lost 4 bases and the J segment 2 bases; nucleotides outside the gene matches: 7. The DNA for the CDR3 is TGTGCCAGCAGCTCCCGGGGGGGAACCCCCTACGAGCAGTACTTC. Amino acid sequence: CASSSRGGTPYEQYF.

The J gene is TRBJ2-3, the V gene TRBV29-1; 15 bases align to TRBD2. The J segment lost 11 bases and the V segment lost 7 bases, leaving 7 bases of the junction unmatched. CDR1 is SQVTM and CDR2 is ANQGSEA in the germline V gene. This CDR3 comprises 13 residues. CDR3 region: CSGGLAGGPGQYF. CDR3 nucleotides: TGCAGCGGCGGACTAGCGGGAGGGCCGGGGCAGTATTTT.

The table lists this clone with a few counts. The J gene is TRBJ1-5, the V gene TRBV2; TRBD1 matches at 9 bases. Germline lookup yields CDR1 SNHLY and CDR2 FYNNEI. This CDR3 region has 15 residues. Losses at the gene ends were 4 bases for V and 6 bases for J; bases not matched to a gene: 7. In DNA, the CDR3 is TGTGCCAGCAGTGTAACTACAGGGGGCATTCAGCCCCAGCATTTT. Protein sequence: CASSVTTGGIQPQHF.

The CDR3 coding sequence is TGCAGCGTGGCTGGGACCACCACAGATACGCAGTATTTT. It codes for CSVAGTTTDTQYF. J is TRBJ2-3 and V is TRBV29-1; D possibly matches TRBD1 or TRBD2 (5 bases each). V was clipped by 6 bases and J by 2 bases, with 12 bases between them. There are 13 residues in the CDR3. Germline assignment: CDR1 SQVTM and CDR2 ANQGSEA.